One sample yielded the 28 T cell receptor beta chains listed below, sequenced in a study of blood T cell repertoires in COVID-19. This table comes from immunoSEQ multiplex PCR, and its TCRdb copy is limited to in-frame clones, with some not included. This sample has around 39,000 clones, with approximately 88% found just once. Sequencing was carried out using peripheral blood. Receptors originate from a human donor in a cohort sampled during active COVID-19.

The chain has TRBV2 and TRBJ2-3, with 9 bases matching TRBD1. J gave up 4 bases and V 0 bases, and 5 bases lay outside the gene matches. The CDR3 covers 16 residues. The germline CDR1 and CDR2 sequences are SNHLY and FYNNEI. CDR3: CASSEAGTGLSDTQYF. CDR3 DNA: TGTGCCAGCAGTGAAGCGGGGACAGGGCTATCAGATACGCAGTATTTT.

This clone has a single count. V usage is TRBV9 and J usage is TRBJ2-2; 12 positions match TRBD1. From germline, CDR1 is SGDLS and CDR2 YYNGEE. The CDR3 is 17 residues long. Trimming took 3 bases from V and 7 from J; bases not matched to a gene: 10. The CDR3 spells CASSERGTGGRRGELFF. The DNA for the CDR3 is TGTGCCAGCAGCGAACGAGGGACAGGGGGCCGGCGCGGGGAGCTGTTTTTT.

This clone was seen a handful of times. The rearrangement uses TRBV6-1 and TRBJ2-1, with D perhaps matching TRBD2 (6 bases). Trimming pared 2 bases from V and 0 bases from J, leaving 11 bases between. The CDR3 covers 16 residues. Germline CDR1 and CDR2: MNHNS and SASEGT. In nucleotides, the CDR3 is TGTGCCAGCAGTGAACTAGCGTTCCTCTCCTACAATGAGCAGTTCTTC. Its translation: CASSELAFLSYNEQFF.

The chain recombines TRBV19 with TRBJ1-2, with D perhaps matching TRBD1 (6 bases). This CDR3 region has 11 residues. CDR1 LNHDA and CDR2 SQIVND come from the germline V gene (reference sequence). The ends were cut back, 8 bases at V and 8 bases at J, with 12 bases in the middle. The CDR3 nucleotides read TGTGCCAGTCGGGACACAGGGGGCTACACCTTC. It translates to CASRDTGGYTF. The entire variable domain, with the rest obtained from reference TRBV19 and TRBJ1-2, is as follows: DGGITQSPKYLFRKEGQNVTLSCEQNLNHDAMYWYRQDPGQGLRLIYYSQIVNDFQKGDIAEGYSVSREKKESFPLTVTSAQKNPTAFYLCASRDTGGYTFGSGTRLTVV.

This sequence joins TRBV30 and TRBJ1-1; no firm D call. V was shortened by 5 bases and J by 0 bases, with 13 bases between the two germline ends. CDR1 and CDR2 (germline): GTSNPN, SVGIG (reference sequence). The CDR3 contains 14 residues. CDR3: CAWWRRLLNTEAFF. The CDR3, as DNA: TGTGCCTGGTGGAGAAGGCTCCTGAACACTGAAGCTTTCTTT. The entire variable domain, with the rest obtained from reference TRBV30 and TRBJ1-1, is as follows: SQTIHQWPATLVQPVGSPLSLECTVEGTSNPNLYWYRQAAGRGLQLLFYSVGIGQISSEVPQNLSASRPQDRQFILSSKKLLLSDSGFYLCAWWRRLLNTEAFFGQGTRLTVV.

The rearrangement joins TRBV27 to TRBJ1-2; no clear D. Trimming pared 4 bases from V and 4 bases from J, leaving 10 bases between. The CDR3 extends over 13 amino acids. Per the germline V gene, CDR1 is MNHEY and CDR2 is SMNVEV (reference sequence). Here the CDR3 DNA reads TGTGCCAGCAGTTCGGCAGGAGGCTATGGCTACACCTTC. Its translation: CASSSAGGYGYTF.

This clone was counted a few times. This chain links TRBV18 with TRBJ1-1, with 9 bases aligning to TRBD1. Trimming removed 1 base from V and 11 bases from J; junction bases left unmatched: 8. The CDR3 spans 14 residues. Germline V gives CDR1 KGHSH, CDR2 LQKENI. This CDR3 reads CASSPRPGQGGAFF. The DNA for the CDR3 is TGTGCCAGCTCACCACGCCCGGGACAGGGCGGCGCTTTCTTT.

The rearrangement uses TRBV10-3 and TRBJ2-2, with 9 bases fitting TRBD2. Losses at the gene ends were 7 bases for V and 2 bases for J; bases not matched to a gene: 8. The germline gives CDR1 ENHRY, CDR2 SYGVKD. This CDR3 region has 16 residues. CDR3 protein: CAINSGTSLNTGELFF. CDR3 nucleotides: TGTGCCATCAATTCCGGGACTAGCCTAAACACCGGGGAGCTGTTTTTT.

The rearrangement links TRBV19 to TRBJ1-5; a weak D match, TRBD1 (6 bases). The CDR3 is 13 amino acids. The germline V and J ends were trimmed by 6 bases and 7 bases, with 13 bases remaining between them. Germline-derived CDR1 and CDR2 are LNHDA and SQIVND (reference sequence). The CDR3 DNA sequence: TGTGCCAGTAGCCAGGGGTTGGGCCAGCCCCAGCATTTT. Residues: CASSQGLGQPQHF.

The chain couples TRBV19 to TRBJ1-5; D ambiguous. This CDR3 comprises 11 residues. Per the germline V gene, CDR1 is LNHDA and CDR2 is SQIVND (reference sequence). V lost 6 bases, J lost 6 bases, and 6 bases lay in between. CDR3 residues: CASSGIQPQHF. The CDR3 bases are TGTGCCAGTAGCGGGATTCAGCCCCAGCATTTT.

V and J are TRBV29-1 and TRBJ2-5; the D gene is possibly TRBD1 (5 bases). The CDR3 has 12 amino acids. V was pared by 6 bases and J by 2 bases, with 10 bases between. Germline V gives CDR1 SQVTM, CDR2 ANQGSEA. CDR3 DNA sequence: TGCAGCGTGGGGCAACTACAAGAGACCCAGTACTTC. Protein product: CSVGQLQETQYF.

This chain uses TRBV11-3 with TRBJ2-2; no reliable D call. CDR1 and CDR2 (germline): SGHNT, YENEEA. This CDR3 has 13 amino acids. Trimming left V 3 bases short and J 1 base short, with 3 bases between. This chain's CDR3 is CASSFRNTGELFF. In DNA form, the CDR3 reads TGTGCCAGCAGCTTTAGGAACACCGGGGAGCTGTTTTTT.

CDR3 coding DNA: TGCGCCAGCAGGGGACTAGCATATGAGCAGTACTTC. Translation: CASRGLAYEQYF. The genes are TRBV10-2 and TRBJ2-7; 9 nucleotides align to TRBD2. V was clipped by 6 bases and J by 7 bases; unmatched bases: 4. The germline V gene encodes CDR1 WSHSY and CDR2 SAAADI. CDR3 length equals 12 residues.

For the CDR3, the DNA is TGTGCCAGCAGCTTATTTCAGGGCAATCAGCCCCAGCATTTT. Encoded protein: CASSLFQGNQPQHF. V gene TRBV7-8 combines with J gene TRBJ1-5, with D uncertain. The germline V gene encodes CDR1 SGHVS and CDR2 FQNEAQ. The CDR3 is made up of 14 amino acids. V lost 2 bases and J 2 bases, leaving 7 bases between the germline ends. Full variable domain (remainder filled in from reference TRBV7-8 and TRBJ1-5): GAGVSQSPRYKVAKRGQDVALRCDPISGHVSLFWYQQALGQGPEFLTYFQNEAQLDKSGLPSDRFFAERPEGSVSTLKIQRTQQEDSAVYLCASSLFQGNQPQHFGDGTRLSIL.

Remarks on this clone: Germline and junction disagree at one end, which may indicate a read error. This chain uses TRBV2 with TRBJ1-2, with 7 bases that match TRBD1. In germline, CDR1 is SNHLY, CDR2 FYNNEI. CDR3 length: 11 amino acids. The CDR3 reads CASSGTGYLFF. Written as DNA, the CDR3 is TGTGCCAGCAGTGGGACAGGATATCTATTCTTC.

CDR3 bases: TGTGCCAGCAGTATGACCCTAGCGGGGCCCAATGAGCAGTTCTTC. Translated, it gives CASSMTLAGPNEQFF. The rearrangement links TRBV27 to TRBJ2-1; 9 bases line up with TRBD2. The V and J ends lost 5 bases and 6 bases, in that order; junction bases with no gene match: 8. Germline-derived CDR1 and CDR2 are MNHEY and SMNVEV (reference sequence). This CDR3 contains 15 residues.

V is TRBV20-1 and J is TRBJ2-1; TRBD2 matches at 9 bases. The CDR3 has 15 residues. Trimming took 5 bases from V and 6 from J; bases not matched to a gene: 11. Germline V gene lookup returns CDR1 DFQATT and CDR2 SNEGSKA (reference sequence). The CDR3 sequence: CSAGARAGGPNEQFF. The CDR3, as DNA: TGCAGTGCTGGTGCAAGGGCGGGGGGGCCCAATGAGCAGTTCTTC.

The rearrangement uses TRBV2 and TRBJ1-2, with D tentatively TRBD1 (5 bases). Trimming stripped 8 bases from V and 6 bases from J, with 10 bases between. Germline V lookup: CDR1 SNHLY, CDR2 FYNNEI. This CDR3 is built from 11 residues. The CDR3 DNA is TGTGCCAGCGGCAGGGAGGATGGCTACACCTTC. It encodes CASGREDGYTF.

The chain employs TRBV7-9 and TRBJ2-7; 7 bases are a match to TRBD2. The germline V gene encodes CDR1 SEHNR and CDR2 FQNEAQ (reference sequence). Trimming removed 4 bases from V and 3 bases from J; junction bases left unmatched: 0. There are 12 residues in the CDR3. This chain's CDR3 is CASSWDYYEQYF. The CDR3 bases are TGTGCCAGCAGCTGGGACTACTACGAGCAGTACTTC.

V and J are TRBV5-1 and TRBJ2-3, with TRBD2 identical over 8 bases. The V and J ends lost 4 bases and 2 bases, in that order; junction bases with no gene match: 9. The CDR3 extends over 16 amino acids. Germline lookup yields CDR1 SGHRS and CDR2 YFSETQ. CDR3 loop: CASSRTTSGPTDTQYF. CDR3 nucleotides: TGCGCCAGCAGCCGAACTACTAGCGGACCCACAGATACGCAGTATTTT.

The chain recombines TRBV2 with TRBJ2-5, with a possible D match to TRBD2 (5 bases). V lost 6 bases and J lost 1, with 9 bases in between. Germline V gene data show CDR1 as SNHLY and CDR2 as FYNNEI. This CDR3 has 13 residues. This CDR3 is CASSERSQETQYF. CDR3 DNA: TGTGCCAGCAGCGAGCGGAGCCAAGAGACCCAGTACTTC.

The J gene is TRBJ1-1, the V gene TRBV19; tentatively, D is TRBD1 (5 bases). CDR1 is LNHDA and CDR2 is SQIVND in the germline V gene (reference sequence). CDR3 size: 13 residues. Deletions cut 6 bases from V and 3 bases from J, with 11 bases between. CDR3 coding DNA: TGTGCCAGTAGGGCGACAGTTGACACTGAAGCTTTCTTT. Encoded protein: CASRATVDTEAFF. Together with reference TRBV19 and TRBJ1-1, the CDR3 gives the full variable domain: DGGITQSPKYLFRKEGQNVTLSCEQNLNHDAMYWYRQDPGQGLRLIYYSQIVNDFQKGDIAEGYSVSREKKESFPLTVTSAQKNPTAFYLCASRATVDTEAFFGQGTRLTVV.

This chain connects TRBV9 to TRBJ1-3; D gene unclear. The V end was cut by 4 bases, the J end by 3 bases, with 23 bases between. The germline CDR1 and CDR2 sequences are SGDLS and YYNGEE. This CDR3 has 18 amino acids. CDR3: CASSPRSLATLSGNTIYF. The CDR3, as DNA: TGTGCCAGCAGCCCCCGTTCATTAGCTACTTTGAGTGGAAACACCATATATTTT.

V and J are TRBV18 and TRBJ1-4; D remains ambiguous. Trimming removed 3 bases from V and 5 bases from J, with 10 bases in between. The CDR3 spans 14 residues. Germline-derived CDR1 and CDR2 are KGHSH and LQKENI. The CDR3 loop is CASSPLAANEKLFF. In DNA, the CDR3 is TGTGCCAGCTCACCTCTTGCGGCAAATGAAAAACTGTTTTTT. Using reference TRBV18 and TRBJ1-4 for the parts outside the CDR3, the full variable domain is NAGVMQNPRHLVRRRGQEARLRCSPMKGHSHVYWYRQLPEEGLKFMVYLQKENIIDESGMPKERFSAEFPKEGPSILRIQQVVRGDSAAYFCASSPLAANEKLFFGSGTQLSVL.

The chain combines TRBV6-2 or TRBV6-3 with TRBJ2-5; TRBD2 matches at 8 bases. Germline values: CDR1 MNHEY, CDR2 SVGEGT. J gave up 3 bases and V 0 bases, and 6 bases lay outside the gene matches. This CDR3 spans 16 amino acids. In DNA, the CDR3 is TGTGCCAGCAGTTACTCGTTAACTAGCGGAGAAGAGACCCAGTACTTC. This sequence encodes CASSYSLTSGEETQYF.

The V call is TRBV3-1 (or the pseudogene TRBV3-2), the J call TRBJ2-5, with 9 nucleotides matching TRBD2. The length of the CDR3 is 15 residues. Germline V lookup: CDR1 LGHDT, CDR2 YNNKEL (reference sequence). Trimming at V came to 4 bases and at J to 2 bases, leaving 5 bases not matched to a gene. The CDR3 DNA follows: TGTGCCAGCAGCCGGGGGACTAGCCTTCAAGAGACCCAGTACTTC. It specifies CASSRGTSLQETQYF.

The chain couples TRBV11-2 to TRBJ2-1; weak D call: TRBD2 (5 bases). CDR1 is SGHAT, CDR2 FQNNGV, per germline. CDR3 length: 15 amino acids. Trimming pared 5 bases from V and 5 bases from J, leaving 16 bases between. The CDR3 nucleotides are TGTGCCAGCAGCATAGGTGCACGGGGTGACAATGAGCAGTTCTTC. This gives the protein CASSIGARGDNEQFF.

Here the CDR3 reads CASFPGRGLNYGYTF. The CDR3 DNA reads as TGTGCCAGCTTCCCAGGGAGGGGGTTGAACTATGGCTACACCTTC. The V call is TRBV28, the J call TRBJ1-2; tentative D call: TRBD1 (6 bases). The CDR3 is 15 residues long. Germline V lookup: CDR1 MDHEN, CDR2 SYDVKM. The V end lost 8 bases, the J end lost 2 bases, and 18 bases lay between the germline ends.